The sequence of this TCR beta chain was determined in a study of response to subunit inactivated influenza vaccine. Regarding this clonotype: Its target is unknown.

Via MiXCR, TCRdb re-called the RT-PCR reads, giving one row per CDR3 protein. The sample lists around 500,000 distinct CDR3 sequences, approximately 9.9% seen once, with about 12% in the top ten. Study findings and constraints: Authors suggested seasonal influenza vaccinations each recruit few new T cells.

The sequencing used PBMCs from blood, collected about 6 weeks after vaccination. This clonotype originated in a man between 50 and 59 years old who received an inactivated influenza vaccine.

CDR3 region: CASITRLNNEQFF. In nucleotides, the CDR3 is TGTGCCAGCATCACCCGGTTAAACAATGAGCAGTTCTTC. The chain uses TRBV28 and TRBJ2-1; D is uncertain. The CDR3 is made up of 13 amino acids. Germline V CDR1 and CDR2: MDHEN, SYDVKM. V shed 7 bases and J shed 5 bases, with 12 bases lying between them.